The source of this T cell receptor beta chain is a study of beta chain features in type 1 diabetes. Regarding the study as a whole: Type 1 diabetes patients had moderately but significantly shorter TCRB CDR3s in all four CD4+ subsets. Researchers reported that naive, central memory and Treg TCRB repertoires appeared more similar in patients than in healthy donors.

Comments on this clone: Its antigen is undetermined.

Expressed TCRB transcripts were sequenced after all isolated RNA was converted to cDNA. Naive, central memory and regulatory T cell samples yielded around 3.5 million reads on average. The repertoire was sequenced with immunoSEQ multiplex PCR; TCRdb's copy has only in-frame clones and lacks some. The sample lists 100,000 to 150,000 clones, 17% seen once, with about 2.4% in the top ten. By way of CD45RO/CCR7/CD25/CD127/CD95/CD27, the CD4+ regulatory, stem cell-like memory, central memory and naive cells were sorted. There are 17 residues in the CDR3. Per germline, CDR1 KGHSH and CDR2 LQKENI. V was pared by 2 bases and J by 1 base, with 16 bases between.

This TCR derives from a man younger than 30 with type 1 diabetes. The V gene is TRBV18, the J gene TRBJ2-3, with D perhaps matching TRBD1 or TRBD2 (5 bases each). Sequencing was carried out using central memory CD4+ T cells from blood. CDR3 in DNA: TGTGCCAGCTCACCATCCCTCGGGACGTCGGGCACAGATACGCAGTATTTT. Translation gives CASSPSLGTSGTDTQYF.